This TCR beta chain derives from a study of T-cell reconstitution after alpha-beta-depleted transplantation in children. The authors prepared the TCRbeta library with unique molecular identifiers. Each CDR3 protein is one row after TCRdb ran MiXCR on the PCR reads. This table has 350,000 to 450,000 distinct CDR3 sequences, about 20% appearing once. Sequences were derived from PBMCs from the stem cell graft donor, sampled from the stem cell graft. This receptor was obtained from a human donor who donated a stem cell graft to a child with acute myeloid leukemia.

DNA of the CDR3: TGTGCCAGCAGTTACTCGGGGGCAACTAATGAAAAACTGTTTTTT. Its translation is CASSYSGATNEKLFF. V is TRBV6-5 and J is TRBJ1-4; the D gene is possibly TRBD1 (5 bases). V was shortened by 0 bases and J by 0 bases, with 5 bases between the two germline ends. This CDR3 has 15 residues. In germline, CDR1 is MNHEY, CDR2 SVGAGI.